A selection of T cell receptor beta chains follows, all from one sample in a study of blood T cell repertoires in COVID-19. Clones were read by immunoSEQ multiplex PCR, and TCRdb kept only the in-frame ones, dropping some. The data contain around 30,000 clones, more than 75% of them seen just once; the ten biggest clones take up about 8%. Material for sequencing was peripheral blood. Receptors originate from a man between 70 and 80 years old with active or convalescent COVID-19. The CDR3 runs from the conserved cysteine through the conserved F or W. The D gene is left open where the match is weak. Expanded clones are given a class, and other clones once, few, many or no size at all.

TRBJ2-5 medium-sized TRBV11-2 TRBD1 CASSSLPGTGVTQYF TGTGCCAGCAGCTCACTACCCGGGACAGGGGTGACCCAGTACTTC
TRBJ2-1 - TRBV18 - CASSPPNRVGSSYNEQFF TGTGCCAGCTCACCACCAAACAGGGTTGGGAGCTCCTACAATGAGCAGTTCTTC
TRBJ2-2 - TRBV6-5 TRBD2 CASSYALAGTGELFF TGTGCCAGCAGTTACGCTCTAGCGGGAACCGGGGAGCTGTTTTTT
TRBJ1-2 - TRBV19 - CASSIGGNYGYTF TGTGCCAGTAGTATAGGAGGTAACTATGGCTACACCTTC
TRBJ1-5 - TRBV7-6 TRBD1 CASSLTGGTGQPQHF TGTGCCAGCAGCTTAACAGGGGGCACTGGGCAGCCCCAGCATTTT
TRBJ2-1 few TRBV27 - CASSLQGGSYNEQFF TGTGCCAGCAGTTTACAGGGGGGATCCTACAATGAGCAGTTCTTC
TRBJ1-5 - TRBV19 - CASSTPGGGNQPQHF TGTGCCAGTAGTACACCGGGGGGAGGCAATCAGCCCCAGCATTTT
TRBJ1-3 - TRBV19 - CATSQGSSGNTIYF TGTGCCACCTCCCAGGGGAGCTCTGGAAACACCATATATTTT
TRBJ1-2 - TRBV20-1 TRBD1 CSASETGGLSGGYTF TGCAGTGCTAGTGAAACAGGGGGGCTCTCCGGGGGCTACACCTTC
TRBJ2-1 - TRBV18 TRBD2 CASSPPPRTSGSSLGEQFF TGTGCCAGCTCACCACCCCCACGGACTAGCGGGAGTTCCCTCGGGGAGCAGTTCTTC
TRBJ1-1 - TRBV6-6 - CASSSEGDKAEAFF TGTGCCAGCAGTTCAGAGGGAGATAAGGCTGAAGCTTTCTTT
TRBJ2-1 - TRBV14 - CASSQGLGRRNEQFF TGTGCCAGCAGCCAAGGTTTGGGGCGCAGGAATGAGCAGTTCTTC
TRBJ2-5 - TRBV5-1 - CASSLLGSSETQYF TGCGCCAGCAGCTTGTTAGGGTCTAGCGAGACCCAGTACTTC
TRBJ2-7 - TRBV9 TRBD1 CASSVTGGAVYEQYF TGTGCCAGCAGCGTCACAGGGGGCGCGGTATACGAGCAGTACTTC